This TCR beta chain emerged from a study of beta chain features in type 1 diabetes. Trimming shortened V by 0 bases and J by 4 bases, and 9 bases separated the two germline ends. Germline loops: CDR1 SGHRS, CDR2 YFSETQ. This CDR3 is 14 amino acids long. Sequencing targeted expressed TCRB transcripts, as all isolated RNA had been reverse transcribed. Measured with immunoSEQ multiplex PCR; TCRdb has only the in-frame clones, and not every one. The sample contains nearly 250,000 clones, 13% to 15% of which appear only once. The clonotype comes from a woman in her 40s in good health. The specimen was naive CD4+ T cells from blood. The chain joins TRBV5-1 to TRBJ2-3; no definite D call. The CDR3 sequence: CASSLVVVADTQYF. The DNA of the CDR3 is TGCGCCAGCAGCTTGGTAGTAGTCGCAGATACGCAGTATTTT.